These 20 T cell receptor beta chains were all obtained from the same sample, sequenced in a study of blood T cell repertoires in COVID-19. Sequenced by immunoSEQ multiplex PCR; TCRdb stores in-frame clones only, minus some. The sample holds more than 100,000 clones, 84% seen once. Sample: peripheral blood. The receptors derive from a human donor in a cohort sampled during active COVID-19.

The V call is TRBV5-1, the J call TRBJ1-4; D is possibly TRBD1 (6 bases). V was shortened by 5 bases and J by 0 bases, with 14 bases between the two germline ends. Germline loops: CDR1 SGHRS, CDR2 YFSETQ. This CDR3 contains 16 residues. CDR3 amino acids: CASRTTGLTTNEKLFF. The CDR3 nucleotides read TGCGCCAGCAGGACTACAGGGTTGACAACTAATGAAAAACTGTTTTTT.

The CDR3 protein is CASKKRGAGETQYF. For the CDR3, the DNA is TGTGCCAGTAAAAAGCGGGGGGCAGGAGAGACCCAGTACTTC. The chain employs TRBV19 and TRBJ2-5; 9 nucleotides agree with TRBD2. J gave up 4 bases and V 7 bases, and 7 bases lay outside the gene matches. CDR3 size: 14 residues. CDR1 is LNHDA and CDR2 is SQIVND in the germline V gene (reference sequence).

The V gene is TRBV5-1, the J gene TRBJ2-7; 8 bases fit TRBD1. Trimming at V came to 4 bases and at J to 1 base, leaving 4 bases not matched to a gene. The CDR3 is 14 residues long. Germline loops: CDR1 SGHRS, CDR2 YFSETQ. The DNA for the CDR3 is TGCGCCAGCAGCCGTAGACAGGGGTCCTACGAGCAGTACTTC. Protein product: CASSRRQGSYEQYF.

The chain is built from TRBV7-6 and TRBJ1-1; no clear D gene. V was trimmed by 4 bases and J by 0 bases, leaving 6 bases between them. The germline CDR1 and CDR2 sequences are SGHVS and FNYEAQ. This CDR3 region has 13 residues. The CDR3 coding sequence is TGTGCCAGCAGCTCTAGAGTGAACACTGAAGCTTTCTTT. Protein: CASSSRVNTEAFF.

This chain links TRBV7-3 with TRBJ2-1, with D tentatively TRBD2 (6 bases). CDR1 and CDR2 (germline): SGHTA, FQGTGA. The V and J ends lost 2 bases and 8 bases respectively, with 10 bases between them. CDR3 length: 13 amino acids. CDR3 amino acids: CASSLEREDEQFF. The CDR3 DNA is TGTGCCAGCAGCTTAGAGAGGGAGGATGAGCAGTTCTTC.

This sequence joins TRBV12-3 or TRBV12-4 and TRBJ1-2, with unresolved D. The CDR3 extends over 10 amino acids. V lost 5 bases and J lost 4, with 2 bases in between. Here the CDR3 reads CASSRYGYTF. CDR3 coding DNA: TGTGCCAGCAGTCGCTATGGCTACACCTTC.

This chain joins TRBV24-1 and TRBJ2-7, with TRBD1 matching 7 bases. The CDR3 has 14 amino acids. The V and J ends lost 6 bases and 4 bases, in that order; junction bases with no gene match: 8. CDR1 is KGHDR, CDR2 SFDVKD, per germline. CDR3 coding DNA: TGTGCCACCAGTATGACAGGGCTTTGGTACGAGCAGTACTTC. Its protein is CATSMTGLWYEQYF.

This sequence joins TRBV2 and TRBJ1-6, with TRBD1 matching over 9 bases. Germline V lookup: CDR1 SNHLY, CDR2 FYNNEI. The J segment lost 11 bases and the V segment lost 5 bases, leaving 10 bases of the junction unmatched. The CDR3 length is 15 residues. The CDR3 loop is CASSTGGGSAAPLHF. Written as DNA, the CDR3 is TGTGCCAGCAGTACAGGGGGCGGCAGCGCGGCACCCCTCCACTTT.

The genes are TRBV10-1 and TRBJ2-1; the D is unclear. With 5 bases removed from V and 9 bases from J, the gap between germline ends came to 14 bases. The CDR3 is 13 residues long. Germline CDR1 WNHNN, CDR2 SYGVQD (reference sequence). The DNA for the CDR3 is TGCGCCAGCAGTCGAAGCCAAGTTGGTGAGCAGTTCTTC. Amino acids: CASSRSQVGEQFF.

CDR3: CASSLVAKAEGEQFF. The DNA of the CDR3 is TGTGCCAGCAGCTTAGTCGCTAAAGCCGAGGGTGAGCAGTTCTTC. V is TRBV7-2 and J is TRBJ2-1; tentatively, D is TRBD2 (5 bases). V was shortened by 1 base and J by 9 bases, with 16 bases between the two germline ends. This CDR3 has 15 amino acids. The germline gives CDR1 SGHTA, CDR2 FQGNSA.

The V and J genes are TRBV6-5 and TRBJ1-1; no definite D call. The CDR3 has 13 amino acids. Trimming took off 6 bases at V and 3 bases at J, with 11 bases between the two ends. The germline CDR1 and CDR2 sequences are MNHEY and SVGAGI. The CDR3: CASSEREHTEAFF. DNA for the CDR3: TGTGCCAGCAGCGAGAGGGAGCACACTGAAGCTTTCTTT.

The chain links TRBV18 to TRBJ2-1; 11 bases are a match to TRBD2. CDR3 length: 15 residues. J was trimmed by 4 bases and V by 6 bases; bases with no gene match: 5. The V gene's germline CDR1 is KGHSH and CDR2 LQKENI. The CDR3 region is CASSPTSGRYNEQFF. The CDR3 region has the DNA TGTGCCAGCTCCCCTACTAGCGGGAGATACAATGAGCAGTTCTTC.

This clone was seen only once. This chain's CDR3 is CASRDSLYEQYF. The CDR3 DNA reads TGTGCCAGCCGGGACAGCCTCTACGAGCAGTACTTC. This sequence joins TRBV5-5 and TRBJ2-7; 7 nucleotides align to TRBD1. The CDR3 is 12 residues long. V lost 7 bases, J lost 3 bases, and 4 bases stayed unmatched. The germline gives CDR1 SGHKS, CDR2 YYEKEE (reference sequence).

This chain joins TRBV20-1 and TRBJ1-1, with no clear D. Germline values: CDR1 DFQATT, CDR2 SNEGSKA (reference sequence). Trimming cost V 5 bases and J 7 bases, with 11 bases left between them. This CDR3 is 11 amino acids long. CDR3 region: CSAWEEREAFF. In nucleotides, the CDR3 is TGCAGTGCTTGGGAGGAGCGTGAAGCTTTCTTT.

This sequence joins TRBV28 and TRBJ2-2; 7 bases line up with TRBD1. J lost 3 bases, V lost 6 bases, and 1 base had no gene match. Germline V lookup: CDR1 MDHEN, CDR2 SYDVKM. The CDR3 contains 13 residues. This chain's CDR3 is CASRQGDTGELFF. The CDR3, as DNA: TGTGCCAGCAGGCAGGGGGACACCGGGGAGCTGTTTTTT.

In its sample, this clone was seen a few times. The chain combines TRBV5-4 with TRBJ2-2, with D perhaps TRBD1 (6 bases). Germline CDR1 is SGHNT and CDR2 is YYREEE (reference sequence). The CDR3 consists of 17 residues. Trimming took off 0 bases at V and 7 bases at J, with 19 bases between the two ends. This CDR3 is CASSLGRSQGRNGELFF. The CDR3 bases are TGTGCCAGCAGCTTGGGAAGGTCGCAGGGGCGGAACGGGGAGCTGTTTTTT.

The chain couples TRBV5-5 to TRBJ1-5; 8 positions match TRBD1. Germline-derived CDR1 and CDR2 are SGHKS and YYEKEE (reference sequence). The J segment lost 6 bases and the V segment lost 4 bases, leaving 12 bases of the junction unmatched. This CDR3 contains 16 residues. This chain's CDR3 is CASSLNTGGGGQPQHF. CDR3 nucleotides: TGTGCCAGCAGCCTAAACACAGGGGGAGGGGGTCAGCCCCAGCATTTT.

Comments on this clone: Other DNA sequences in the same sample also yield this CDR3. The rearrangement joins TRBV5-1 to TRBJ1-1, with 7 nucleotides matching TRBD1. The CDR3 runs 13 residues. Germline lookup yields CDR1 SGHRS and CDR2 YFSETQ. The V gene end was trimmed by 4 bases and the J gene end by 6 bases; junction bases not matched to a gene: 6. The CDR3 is CASSLMTGPEAFF. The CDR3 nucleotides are TGCGCCAGCAGCCTAATGACAGGGCCTGAAGCTTTCTTT.

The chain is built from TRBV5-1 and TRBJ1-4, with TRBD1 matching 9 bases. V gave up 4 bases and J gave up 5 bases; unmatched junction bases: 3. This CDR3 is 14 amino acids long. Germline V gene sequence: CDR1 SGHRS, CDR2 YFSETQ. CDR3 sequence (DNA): TGCGCCAGCAGCCTAGGGACAGGGAATGAAAAACTGTTTTTT. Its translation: CASSLGTGNEKLFF.

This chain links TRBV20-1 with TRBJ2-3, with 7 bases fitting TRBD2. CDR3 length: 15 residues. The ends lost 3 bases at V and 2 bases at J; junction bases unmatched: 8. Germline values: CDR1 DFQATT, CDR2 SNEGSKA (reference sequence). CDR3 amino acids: CSASSSGGDTDTQYF. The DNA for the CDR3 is TGCAGTGCTAGTTCTAGCGGTGGGGACACAGATACGCAGTATTTT.